These 4 T cell receptor beta chains originate from one sample sequenced in a study of human T cells and chemical hapten exposure. During construction of the library, unique molecular identifiers were attached to individual cDNA molecules for quantitative, reproducible TCR counting. TCRdb re-analysed the reads in MiXCR, keeping a single row per CDR3 protein. Here the sample spans about 120,000 distinct CDR3 sequences, over 7.5% being singletons. Unseparated into fractions, whole blood served as the source from which total RNA was extracted. The sequenced sample consisted of whole blood. These receptor sequences come from a human donor in good health. Some clones in this sample may be carry-over from other donors' samples.

In its sample, this clonotype was seen many times. The chain employs TRBV6-2 or TRBV6-3 and TRBJ1-5; D gene ambiguous. The CDR3 contains 17 residues. Trimming left V 2 bases short and J 0 bases short, with 14 bases between. CDR1 and CDR2 from the germline V gene are MNHEY and SVGEGT. The CDR3 loop is CASSYALNRDSNQPQHF. The CDR3 DNA follows: TGTGCCAGCAGTTACGCCCTCAACAGAGATAGCAATCAGCCCCAGCATTTT.

This clonotype turned up a few times. This chain links TRBV25-1 with TRBJ1-3; D ambiguous. Trimming pared 2 bases from V and 2 bases from J, leaving 10 bases between. This CDR3 contains 15 residues. Germline V gene sequence: CDR1 MGHDK, CDR2 SYGVNS. In DNA form, the CDR3 reads TGTGCCAGCAGTGAAGTAGGCGGAACTGGAAACACCATATATTTT. Amino acids: CASSEVGGTGNTIYF.

This clonotype appeared many times. This chain joins TRBV19 and TRBJ2-5; 14 nucleotides agree with TRBD2. Germline V gene lookup returns CDR1 LNHDA and CDR2 SQIVND (reference sequence). The CDR3 has 16 amino acids. V dropped 9 bases and J dropped 1; count of bases not matched to a gene: 7. The CDR3 DNA reads TGTGCCAGCAGTCGGACTAGCGGGGGGCCCCAAGAGACCCAGTACTTC. This encodes CASSRTSGGPQETQYF.

The rearrangement joins TRBV19 to TRBJ2-2; D is possibly TRBD1 or TRBD2 (7 bases each). The germline CDR1 and CDR2 sequences are LNHDA and SQIVND (reference sequence). Trimming left V 5 bases short and J 3 bases short, with 13 bases between. This CDR3 is 15 amino acids long. CDR3 coding DNA: TGTGCCAGTAGTCGGGGGGACAGAGACACCGGGGAGCTGTTTTTT. The encoded protein is CASSRGDRDTGELFF.